The T cell receptor beta chain described here comes from a study of shared clonotypes between healthy human individuals (dated by TCRdb to about 2020). About the study as a whole: A few men and a couple of women, aged 18 to 49 years, made up the cohort. For each donor, CD4 naive and CD4 memory were each given three plates, CD8 naive was given two plates, and CD8 memory was given one plate. To estimate repertoire size and how much clonotypes are shared between individuals, the study performed deep sequencing of blood TCR repertoires from about five healthy adults. To increase sequencing depth and limit assay-specific biases, TCR repertoire library preparation and sequencing were carried out by different laboratories using diverse techniques. Between about 0.85 and 9.5 billion PBMCs per donor were obtained by leukapheresis.

On the study overall, not on this receptor specifically: Incomplete sequencing was indicated by rarefaction of sorted-subset datasets, despite the large sequencing depth. Compared with non-shared clonotypes, clonotypes shared by all four sorted-subset donors had higher generation probabilities. Sampling was restricted to blood, and TCR repertoires in tissue are likely to differ from TCR repertoires in blood. Larger estimated clonotype richness was generally found for naive subsets than for memory subsets. Pairwise subsampling indicated that sequencing depth was expected to affect the degree of clonotype sharing among donors. Because the study included only a small number of donors, the genetic and exposure-history diversity represented was limited. About 5% of naive CD4, approximately 3.7% of naive CD8, roughly 2.4% of memory CD4, and roughly 0.4% of memory CD8 clonotypes were shared across several donors.

Donors were healthy HIV-negative adults with no recently reported acute infections or vaccinations. All donors were Caucasian adults living in Nashville, Tennessee, USA. CD4+ T cells were enriched by magnetic negative selection; naive cells were then positively selected on CD45RA, and the negative fraction formed the memory subset. Blood was collected by leukapheresis, and PBMCs were isolated by Ficoll-Histopaque density gradient centrifugation and then cryopreserved in liquid nitrogen vapor phase. Analytical flow cytometry was used to check the purity and quantity of every magnetically sorted T cell population. Genomic DNA was isolated from each sorted fraction and quantified by UV absorbance on a Nanodrop 2000c. The CDR3 starts with the cysteine, ends with the phenylalanine, and has 15 residues. CDR3 DNA is the only sequence kept; it has 45 bases, read in frame from the first base. Based on the germline V gene (reference sequence), the CDR1 and CDR2 sequences are SGHNT and YYREEE. Between the V and J ends, shortened by 1 base and 4 bases respectively, the junction contains 13 bases.

TCR CDR3 regions were amplified from genomic DNA by multiplex PCR using the deep immunoSEQ assay. Extracted genomic DNA from each cell subset was spread evenly across all wells of several immunoSEQ 96-well plates, with each plate serving as a replicate. Each replicate PCR for sorted subsets received roughly 0.2 ug genomic DNA, equal to about 30,000 T cell genomes. Purified libraries were measured with a Qubit 3.0 fluorometer, size-checked on a Bioanalyzer 2100, and measured again with the KAPA Library Quantification kit. A separate single-read 150-cycle Illumina NextSeq 550 flow cell was used to sequence each immunoSEQ 96-well plate. On the study's bioinformatics: Because only junctional sequences without quality scores were contained in the immunoSEQ output, filtering matching that applied to full-length reads could not be performed. Sequences were annotated with PyIR, a Python wrapper for IgBLAST v1.9, using IMGT germline references to assign V/J genes and CDR3. Any read was removed if the V/J assignment was weak (E-value above 1e-6), the CDR3 was missing, or the read contained stop codons, out-of-frame junctions, or ambiguous translated residues. V3J clonotypes were defined as sequences sharing an identical inferred V gene, J gene, and CDR3 amino acid sequence. The percentage overlap between two repertoires was calculated by dividing the number of shared unique clonotypes by the size of the smaller repertoire. Repertoire richness was assessed with RTK rarefaction, the Chao1 estimator, and Recon v2.1 estimates of unobserved clonotypes. OLGA was used to compute generation probabilities for all TCRbeta clonotypes that the gDNA method yielded from several donors. Drawn from immuneACCESS, this table holds only the in-frame rearrangements with V and J called that TCRdb kept. Clones are partly lost; checked studies trace under half to an unresolved V gene and leave the rest unexplained. Clone size and V and J calls were adopted from that table, with D and trimming inferred from the DNA. In all, the sample holds roughly 2,500,000 clones, and 93% of those were seen once. The ten largest account for 0.36% of the sample.

Details on this clone: It has no known antigen specificity. No base quality information exists; no much larger clone differs at one position.

The sequence joins TRBV5-4 to TRBJ2-3; the D segment might be TRBD1 or TRBD2, since each matches 5 bases. The sequence was collected from a man aged 18-30 years in good health. Some clones in this sample may be carry-over from other donors' samples. The sequencing input was naive CD4+ T cells from PBMCs. The cell subset or site label corresponds to: CD45RA+ positively selected. The CDR3 region has the sequence CASSLPGPRPDTQYF. In nucleotides, the sequence is TGTGCCAGCAGCTTGCCGGGGCCTAGGCCAGATACGCAGTATTTT.